This T cell receptor (beta chain) was obtained from a study of T-cell reconstitution after alpha-beta-depleted transplantation in children. General study points: Surviving recipient cells, namely T cells and thymic progenitors, were the source of high day-60 TCRbeta diversity in some patients. One year after transplant, T-cell counts and diversity came mostly from newly produced T cells. After transplant, at about two months, alpha-beta T cells were reportedly derived from several hundred expanded graft clones.

Remarks on this clonotype: The antigen remains undetermined.

The CDR3 loop spans 14 amino acids. With 4 bases removed from V and 1 base from J, the gap between germline ends came to 10 bases. Germline V lookup: CDR1 KGHSH, CDR2 LQKENI. Construction of the TCRbeta library involved unique molecular identifiers. TCRdb recomputed calls from the PCR reads with MiXCR, one row per CDR3 protein. Of a few hundred thousand distinct CDR3 sequences in the sample, approximately 10% were seen once. This chain links TRBV18 with TRBJ2-5, with D hard to call. The source of this sequence is a male patient between 2 and 9 years old who had a stem cell transplant for chronic granulomatous disease, so the T cells may come from the graft donor. Sequences were derived from peripheral blood, sampled 180 days after TCRalphabeta/CD19-depleted stem cell transplant. Here the CDR3 DNA reads TGTGCCAGCTCACAAGAAGCCCGCCAAGAGACCCAGTACTTC. Amino acid sequence: CASSQEARQETQYF.